This is a list of T cell receptor beta chains from one sample in a study of OX40 agonist ivuxolimab in advanced cancers. The repertoire was sequenced with immunoSEQ multiplex PCR; TCRdb's copy has only in-frame clones and lacks some. The sample records roughly 80,000 clones, around 86% being singletons. The sample in question was CD4+ or CD8+ T cells sorted from blood, obtained in a trial of the OX40 agonist ivuxolimab. The receptors derive from an adult with an advanced solid tumor such as melanoma, head and neck, liver or kidney cancer. CDR3s include the opening cysteine and the closing phenylalanine or tryptophan. The D gene is left open where the match is weak. Expanded clones are given a class, and other clones once, few, many or no size at all.

v_call	d_call	clone_size	j_call	cdr3_nt	cdr3_aa
TRBV11-2	-	-	TRBJ1-1	TGTGCCAGCAGCTTAGGGGCGTGGGGGACTGAAGCTTTCTTT	CASSLGAWGTEAFF
TRBV6-5	-	-	TRBJ2-3	TGTGCCAGCAGTTACGGGCGGGGCAATACAGATACGCAGTATTTT	CASSYGRGNTDTQYF
TRBV27	-	-	TRBJ1-4	TGTGCCAGCAGTATTACCCGCCTTAGTTATGAAAAACTGTTTTTT	CASSITRLSYEKLFF
TRBV5-5	-	-	TRBJ1-4	TGTGCCAGCAGCTTGGGGGAAAAACTGTTTTTT	CASSLGEKLFF
TRBV29-1	-	-	TRBJ1-1	TGCAGCGTTGAGCGGGGCGGGGTTTCGGTTGGGACTGAAGCTTTCTTT	CSVERGGVSVGTEAFF
TRBV9	-	-	TRBJ1-2	TGTGCCACGCAGGGGCCAACTAACTATGGCTACACCTTC	CATQGPTNYGYTF
TRBV29-1	-	-	TRBJ1-1	TGCAGCGTTTCCCGGGCCGGGCCGAACACTGAAGCTTTCTTT	CSVSRAGPNTEAFF
TRBV25-1	-	-	TRBJ2-5	TGTGCCAGCAGTGTGGAGGAGACCCAGTACTTC	CASSVEETQYF
TRBV19	-	-	TRBJ2-5	TGTGCCAGTAGTATAAGGACGGGTCCGGAGGAGACCCAGTACTTC	CASSIRTGPEETQYF
TRBV6-1	-	-	TRBJ1-1	TGTGCCAGCAGGGCCCCGACAGGTTGGACTGAAGCTTTCTTT	CASRAPTGWTEAFF
TRBV7-2	-	-	TRBJ1-2	TGTGCCAGCAGCTTAGGAGGGAACTATGGCTACACCTTC	CASSLGGNYGYTF
TRBV6-6	-	-	TRBJ2-7	TGTGCCAGCAGTTACGGAGGGCTGGAAAGCTCCTACGAGCAGTACTTC	CASSYGGLESSYEQYF
TRBV7-2	-	-	TRBJ2-3	TGTGCCAGCAGCCGGGACCTCGGGACAGATACGCAGTATTTT	CASSRDLGTDTQYF
TRBV30	-	-	TRBJ2-5	TGTGCCTGGAGTCGAGGGGAGACCCAGTACTTC	CAWSRGETQYF
TRBV7-2	TRBD2	-	TRBJ2-1	TGTGCCAGCAGACCCACGGGAGGGCCTGTCAATGAGCAGTTCTTC	CASRPTGGPVNEQFF
TRBV28	TRBD2	-	TRBJ2-7	TGTGCCAGCAGTTTGTCACTAGCGGGACTGTACGAGCAGTACTTC	CASSLSLAGLYEQYF
TRBV7-6	TRBD1	-	TRBJ1-4	TGTGCCAGCAGGCGGGGACAGCTTAATGAAAAACTGTTTTTT	CASRRGQLNEKLFF
TRBV2	TRBD1	few	TRBJ1-4	TGTGCCAGCAGCATGACAGGGTATAATGAAAAACTGTTTTTT	CASSMTGYNEKLFF
TRBV2	TRBD1	-	TRBJ2-2	TGTGCCAGCAGATGGACAGGGACGAACACCGGGGAGCTGTTTTTT	CASRWTGTNTGELFF
TRBV19	-	few	TRBJ1-1	TGTGCCAGTAGTGTGGACGTCTCCTCCGAAGCTTTCTTT	CASSVDVSSEAFF
TRBV2	TRBD2	-	TRBJ2-1	TGTGCCAGCAGTTTTGATGGACTAGCGGGGGTGGAGCAGTTCTTC	CASSFDGLAGVEQFF
TRBV7-8	TRBD1	-	TRBJ2-5	TGTGCCAGCAGCCCAACCCGGGACAGGGGTTACGAGACCCAGTACTTC	CASSPTRDRGYETQYF
TRBV7-3	-	-	TRBJ1-1	TGTGCCAGCAGCTCAAACCCGAACACTGAAGCTTTCTTT	CASSSNPNTEAFF
TRBV6-5	-	-	TRBJ1-1	TGTGCCAGCAGGATGACCTTGAACACTGAAGCTTTCTTT	CASRMTLNTEAFF
TRBV5-1	-	-	TRBJ2-3	TGCGCCAGCAGCTTGGTAGGGGGGACCACAGATACGCAGTATTTT	CASSLVGGTTDTQYF
TRBV27	-	-	TRBJ2-5	TGTGCCAGCCAATCAGCCGGGGGTGGAGAGACCCAGTACTTC	CASQSAGGGETQYF
TRBV11-2	-	-	TRBJ1-3	TGTGCCAGCAGCTTGAACACCATATATTTT	CASSLNTIYF
TRBV5-4	-	-	TRBJ1-2	TGTGCCAGCAGCTCGGGGGCCACAGGGATTTTATATGGCTACACCTTC	CASSSGATGILYGYTF
TRBV30	TRBD2	-	TRBJ2-3	TGTGCCTGGAGTCTTAGCGGGGGCACAGATACGCAGTATTTT	CAWSLSGGTDTQYF
TRBV9	TRBD1	-	TRBJ1-3	TGTGCCAGCAGGAGGGGGCTCTCTGGAAACACCATATATTTT	CASRRGLSGNTIYF
TRBV6-5	TRBD1	-	TRBJ1-3	TGTGCCAGCAGGGGGACAGGGTTTGGAAACACCATATATTTT	CASRGTGFGNTIYF
TRBV10-3	-	-	TRBJ2-7	TGTGCCATCAAAGACAGATCCTACGAGCAGTACTTC	CAIKDRSYEQYF
TRBV18	-	-	TRBJ1-2	TGTGCCAGCTCTATAGAGGGGTCCTATGGCTACACCTTC	CASSIEGSYGYTF
TRBV7-2	TRBD1	-	TRBJ2-5	TGTGCCAGCAGCTTAGACAGGGGCCAAGAGACCCAGTACTTC	CASSLDRGQETQYF
TRBV14	-	-	TRBJ2-7	TGTGCCAGCAGCCAAAGGGGTAGGCGTCTCTACGAGCAGTACTTC	CASSQRGRRLYEQYF